The entry that follows covers one TCR beta chain sequence. Antigen unknown. Documented time point: pre-sensitization, week 0. As for treatment: therapeutic diphenylcyclopropenone sensitization with weekly scalp DPC. TCRdb independently ran MiXCR on the RACE reads; one entry per CDR3 protein. The top ten hold roughly 2.5% of the sample, which has a few hundred thousand distinct CDR3 sequences, about 9% seen once. These data are taken from a study of human T cells and chemical hapten exposure. Whole-study context: Skin on the upper inner arm, roughly 2 cm by roughly 2 cm in size, was sensitized with 2% DPC. Patch tests containing 0.01% DPC, applied to the upper back, were read at 6 days. Study-level findings and limits: The study found that DPC sensitization did not change TCRs above 1 in 1000 frequency.

The CDR3 runs to 13 residues. The V and J ends lost 5 bases and 3 bases, in that order; junction bases with no gene match: 4. CDR1 and CDR2 (germline): SGHVS, FNYEAQ. This sequence was found in a woman aged 40 to 55 with alopecia areata. Some clones in this sample may be carry-over from other donors' samples. The chain couples TRBV7-6 to TRBJ2-7; TRBD1 matches at 7 bases. The material was whole blood, obtained in connection with sensitization to the hapten diphenylcyclopropenone (DPC). The CDR3 DNA sequence: TGTGCCAGCAGCCCCTGGGACAGCTACGAGCAGTACTTC. It encodes CASSPWDSYEQYF.